This entry lists 5 T cell receptor beta chains sequenced from one sample in a study of T-cell memory formation after mild COVID-19. TCRdb processed the 5' RACE reads anew with MiXCR; each CDR3 protein has one entry. Here the sample spans under 450,000 distinct CDR3 sequences, 23% being singletons. Sequencing was performed on PBMCs or a T cell subset sorted from them (not recorded which). Receptors were obtained from an adult woman who had mild COVID-19 (a few samples of this study predate the infection). Cell type and time point are not known.

The genes are TRBV24-1 and TRBJ2-1; D is uncertain. The germline V gene has CDR1 KGHDR and CDR2 SFDVKD. The CDR3 covers 13 residues. V was pared by 4 bases and J by 9 bases, with 12 bases between. The CDR3 here is CATSEASQSEQFF. The CDR3 bases are TGTGCCACCAGTGAGGCTAGTCAGAGTGAGCAGTTCTTC.

The J gene is TRBJ2-5, the V gene TRBV4-2; D is perhaps TRBD2 (6 bases). Trimming took 1 base from V and 0 from J, leaving 18 bases between them. Germline V gene lookup returns CDR1 LGHNA and CDR2 YNFKEQ. The CDR3 sequence is 18 residues long. Here the CDR3 reads CASSQAGQGGPNQETQYF. The DNA of the CDR3 is TGTGCCAGCAGCCAAGCCGGTCAGGGAGGACCAAACCAAGAGACCCAGTACTTC.

The rearrangement uses TRBV5-6 and TRBJ2-5; TRBD1 or TRBD2 may be the D gene (5 bases each). Germline V gives CDR1 SGHDT, CDR2 YYEEEE. Trimming removed 4 bases from V and 2 bases from J, with 15 bases in between. The CDR3 runs 15 residues. CDR3 DNA sequence: TGTGCCAGCAGCCCCGTCGGGACGGTACAAGAGACCCAGTACTTC. Amino acid sequence: CASSPVGTVQETQYF.

This clonotype was found many times. The chain links TRBV20-1 to TRBJ2-7; possibly TRBD1 or TRBD2 for D (6 bases each). CDR1 is DFQATT and CDR2 is SNEGSKA in the germline V gene (reference sequence). The CDR3 totals 15 residues. The germline V and J ends were trimmed by 6 bases and 4 bases, with 22 bases remaining between them. The CDR3 loop is CSAEGGAGLPYEQYF. In DNA form, the CDR3 reads TGCAGTGCAGAGGGGGGTGCGGGGCTCCCTTACGAGCAGTACTTC.

V gene TRBV5-1 combines with J gene TRBJ2-7; D not certain. The V gene lost 4 bases and the J gene lost 0 bases, with 20 bases spanning the gap. Germline assignment: CDR1 SGHRS and CDR2 YFSETQ. CDR3 length: 17 residues. This CDR3 reads CASSQKTVRLHSYEQYF. In nucleotides, the CDR3 is TGCGCCAGCAGCCAGAAAACCGTCAGACTCCACTCCTACGAGCAGTACTTC. The full variable domain, completed using reference TRBV5-1 and TRBJ2-7, is KAGVTQTPRYLIKTRGQQVTLSCSPISGHRSVSWYQQTPGQGLQFLFEYFSETQRNKGNFPGRFSGRQFSNSRSEMNVSTLELGDSALYLCASSQKTVRLHSYEQYFGPGTRLTVT.